This T cell receptor (beta chain) comes out of a study of blood T cell repertoires in COVID-19. Study-wide background: Donors in the United States, Italy and Spain gave samples during acute or convalescent COVID-19. T cells, B-cell-depleted T cells, or PBMCs provided the cDNA or gDNA that served as material.

As originally analysed: Reference gene primer amplification in the assay estimated nucleated cell counts. Sequenced by immunoSEQ multiplex PCR; TCRdb stores in-frame clones only, minus some. That table gives V, J and clone size, and the DNA gave D and trimming. The table lists more than 95,000 clones, approximately 89% of them singletons. Patients from Seattle were sampled longitudinally, starting during active infection. V lost 2 bases and J lost 2, with 4 bases in between. Germline CDR1 reads SGHRS; CDR2 reads YFSETQ. CDR3 length equals 12 residues. Material for sequencing was peripheral blood. The sequence derives from a woman older than 75 with COVID-19, enrolled during active disease. The chain joins TRBV5-1 to TRBJ2-5; D gene unclear. The DNA of the CDR3 is TGCGCCAGCAGCTTCCAGCAAGAGACCCAGTACTTC. It encodes CASSFQQETQYF.